This is a list of T cell receptor beta chains from one sample in a study of technical replicates of blood from a few donors. Sequenced by immunoSEQ multiplex PCR; TCRdb stores in-frame clones only, minus some. This table holds about 100,000 clones, around 96% found once. Sequencing was performed on T cells isolated from PBMCs. The source of these receptors is a human donor in good health. CDR3s include the opening cysteine and the closing phenylalanine or tryptophan. A D gene is named only where the DNA matches it firmly. Clone size, where shown, is once, few, many, or a class for clones that have expanded.

TRBV5-4	TRBJ2-7	TRBD2	-	CASSLTSGRAYEQYF	TGTGCCAGCAGCTTGACTAGCGGGAGGGCCTACGAGCAGTACTTC
TRBV7-9	TRBJ2-1	TRBD2	once	CASSSSGRAYNEQFF	TGTGCCAGCAGCTCAAGCGGGAGGGCCTACAATGAGCAGTTCTTC
TRBV27	TRBJ1-6	TRBD1	-	CASSKYRDRGNYNSPLHF	TGTGCCAGCAGTAAATACCGGGACAGGGGAAACTATAATTCACCCCTCCACTTT
TRBV19	TRBJ2-7	-	-	CASRDLASNSYEQYF	TGTGCCAGTAGGGATCTAGCATCAAATTCCTACGAGCAGTACTTC
TRBV7-2	TRBJ2-7	TRBD1	-	CASSPGTGGYEQYF	TGTGCCAGCAGCCCCGGGACAGGGGGCTACGAGCAGTACTTC
TRBV29-1	TRBJ1-1	-	-	CSVARGQGSSMGEAFF	TGCAGCGTTGCCCGAGGTCAGGGGTCCAGTATGGGTGAAGCTTTCTTT
TRBV19	TRBJ2-7	-	-	CASSIEWPYEQYF	TGTGCCAGTAGTATAGAATGGCCCTACGAGCAGTACTTC
TRBV7-2	TRBJ2-3	-	-	CASSSNTDTQYF	TGTGCCAGCAGCTCCAACACAGATACGCAGTATTTT
TRBV5-1	TRBJ2-1	TRBD2	-	CASSLGLAGARPDDEQFF	TGCGCCAGCAGCTTGGGACTAGCGGGAGCACGCCCAGACGATGAGCAGTTCTTC
TRBV2	TRBJ1-6	-	once	CASRAQGNSPLHF	TGTGCCAGCCGTGCCCAGGGGAATTCACCCCTCCACTTT
TRBV19	TRBJ2-7	TRBD1	-	CASTPTGQTSSYEQYF	TGTGCCAGTACCCCAACGGGACAGACAAGCTCCTACGAGCAGTACTTC
TRBV19	TRBJ2-2	TRBD2	-	CASGAGVGELFF	TGTGCCAGTGGAGCGGGAGTCGGGGAGCTGTTTTTT
TRBV10-1	TRBJ2-1	-	-	CASSASNLYNEQFF	TGCGCCAGCAGTGCCAGTAACCTTTACAATGAGCAGTTCTTC
TRBV14	TRBJ2-3	-	-	CASSPGLAPDTQYF	TGTGCCAGCAGCCCCGGTCTAGCCCCAGATACGCAGTATTTT
TRBV5-4	TRBJ1-2	TRBD1	-	CASSLGGQLNYGYTF	TGTGCCAGCAGCTTAGGGGGACAGCTTAACTATGGCTACACCTTC
TRBV5-1	TRBJ1-1	-	once	CASSLVSGNTEAFF	TGCGCCAGCAGCTTGGTTTCAGGTAACACTGAAGCTTTCTTT
TRBV27	TRBJ2-7	-	-	CASSFAVYEQYF	TGTGCCAGCAGTTTTGCGGTCTACGAGCAGTACTTC
TRBV10-3	TRBJ1-1	TRBD1	-	CATGTGNTEAFF	TGTGCCACCGGGACAGGGAATACTGAAGCTTTCTTT
TRBV7-9	TRBJ1-1	-	-	CASSLVRADSNTEAFF	TGTGCCAGCAGCTTAGTTCGGGCGGACTCGAACACTGAAGCTTTCTTT
TRBV5-4	TRBJ2-3	TRBD2	-	CASSSGGAGETRDTQYF	TGTGCCAGCAGCTCCGGTGGAGCGGGGGAGACGAGGGATACGCAGTATTTT
TRBV9	TRBJ2-1	TRBD2	-	CASSVLAGGYNEQFF	TGTGCCAGCAGCGTACTAGCGGGGGGTTACAATGAGCAGTTCTTC
TRBV27	TRBJ2-7	TRBD2	-	CASSNKQGLAGGGPLIYEQYF	TGTGCCAGCAGTAACAAGCAGGGGCTAGCGGGGGGGGGCCCGCTTATTTACGAGCAGTACTTC
TRBV6-5	TRBJ1-2	-	-	CASSFDHRAFGYGYTF	TGTGCCAGCAGTTTTGACCACAGGGCGTTCGGCTATGGCTACACCTTC
TRBV2	TRBJ1-2	-	-	CASSEAVLGYGYTF	TGTGCCAGCAGTGAAGCGGTCCTCGGCTATGGCTACACCTTC
TRBV11-2	TRBJ2-7	TRBD1	-	CASSLAGTGDYEQYF	TGTGCCAGCAGCTTAGCCGGGACAGGGGACTACGAGCAGTACTTC
TRBV1	TRBJ2-3	-	few	CTQSDGGPFGTQYF	TGCACCCAAAGCGACGGGGGGCCCTTCGGTACGCAGTATTTT
TRBV28	TRBJ2-1	TRBD2	-	CASSSTPGLAGARFF	TGTGCCAGCAGTTCCACGCCGGGACTAGCGGGAGCGCGGTTCTTC
TRBV6-6	TRBJ2-7	-	-	CASSRRLGSLSYEQYF	TGTGCCAGCAGCCGCCGACTGGGGAGCTTATCCTACGAGCAGTACTTC
TRBV6-6	TRBJ2-7	-	-	CASTPTSFSYEQYF	TGTGCCAGCACCCCGACTTCTTTTTCCTACGAGCAGTACTTC
TRBV6-4	TRBJ1-5	-	-	CASSDLPGGQPQHF	TGTGCCAGCAGTGACCTTCCCGGAGGACAGCCCCAGCATTTT
TRBV6-5	TRBJ1-3	-	-	CASSYFASSGNTIYF	TGTGCCAGCAGTTACTTCGCCAGCTCTGGAAACACCATATATTTT
TRBV16	TRBJ1-5	-	-	CASSHLRQAYSNQPQHF	TGTGCCAGCAGCCATCTGCGTCAGGCCTATAGCAATCAGCCCCAGCATTTT
TRBV5-1	TRBJ2-2	-	-	CASSLGLETGELFF	TGCGCCAGCAGCTTGGGACTAGAAACCGGGGAGCTGTTTTTT
TRBV27	TRBJ2-1	TRBD1	-	CASSSLGARQGRYEQFF	TGTGCCAGCAGTTCTTTAGGCGCCCGACAGGGGAGGTATGAGCAGTTCTTC
TRBV12-5	TRBJ1-1	TRBD1	-	CASGLVLGQGATEAFF	TGTGCTAGTGGTTTGGTACTAGGACAGGGGGCGACTGAAGCTTTCTTT
TRBV19	TRBJ2-5	TRBD1	once	CASSSTGTGRETQYF	TGTGCCAGTAGTTCTACCGGGACAGGGCGAGAGACCCAGTACTTC
TRBV11-2	TRBJ2-3	TRBD2	-	CASSFNRLAGVTDTQYF	TGTGCCAGCAGCTTCAACCGACTAGCGGGAGTGACAGATACGCAGTATTTT
TRBV28	TRBJ2-3	TRBD1	-	CASSFQLLLSGTGGDTQYF	TGTGCCAGCAGTTTCCAGTTATTGCTCTCCGGGACAGGGGGAGATACGCAGTATTTT
TRBV28	TRBJ1-4	TRBD1	once	CASSDGGQGMLFGKLFF	TGTGCCAGCAGTGACGGGGGACAGGGTATGTTGTTTGGAAAACTGTTTTTT
TRBV4-2	TRBJ2-1	-	-	CASSQEGASGDFYNEQFF	TGTGCCAGCAGCCAAGAAGGGGCATCGGGAGATTTCTACAATGAGCAGTTCTTC
TRBV11-2	TRBJ2-5	-	-	CASSLESDRQETQYF	TGTGCCAGCAGCTTAGAATCTGACAGACAAGAGACCCAGTACTTC
TRBV11-2	TRBJ1-2	-	-	CASSLGYSPNYGYTF	TGTGCCAGCAGCTTAGGATACAGCCCTAACTATGGCTACACCTTC
TRBV27	TRBJ1-2	-	-	CASSRTANNYGYTF	TGTGCCAGCAGTCGGACAGCCAACAACTATGGCTACACCTTC
TRBV18	TRBJ2-2	TRBD1	-	CASSQGQMNTGELFF	TGTGCCAGCTCTCAGGGACAGATGAACACCGGGGAGCTGTTTTTT
TRBV5-1	TRBJ1-4	TRBD1	-	CASSSTGLELGNEKLFF	TGCGCCAGCAGCTCGACAGGGCTTGAGCTGGGAAATGAAAAACTGTTTTTT
TRBV4-1	TRBJ1-4	TRBD1	-	CASSQTDRVGEKLFF	TGCGCCAGCAGCCAAACCGACAGGGTTGGTGAAAAACTGTTTTTT
TRBV28	TRBJ2-2	TRBD1	-	CASSRQGRELFF	TGTGCCAGCAGTCGACAGGGTAGGGAGCTGTTTTTT
TRBV29-1	TRBJ2-7	-	-	CSVGKTGPEPYEQYF	TGCAGCGTCGGAAAAACAGGGCCGGAGCCCTACGAGCAGTACTTC
TRBV12-5	TRBJ1-1	-	few	CASALTENTEAFF	TGTGCTAGTGCCCTGACTGAGAACACTGAAGCTTTCTTT
TRBV15	TRBJ2-1	-	-	CATSRVLATSRKFF	TGTGCCACCAGCAGAGTCCTAGCTACCTCAAGGAAGTTCTTC
TRBV30	TRBJ2-1	TRBD2	-	CAWNIPRGLAGAHYNEQFF	TGTGCCTGGAACATCCCTCGGGGACTAGCGGGGGCACACTACAATGAGCAGTTCTTC
TRBV27	TRBJ1-4	TRBD1	-	CASSITGQGGDKLFF	TGTGCCAGCAGCATAACCGGACAGGGGGGTGATAAACTGTTTTTT
TRBV27	TRBJ1-1	-	-	CASSWAVNTEAFF	TGTGCCAGCAGTTGGGCAGTGAACACTGAAGCTTTCTTT
TRBV7-8	TRBJ1-2	-	-	CASSLGAGGDYGYTF	TGTGCCAGCAGCTTAGGCGCAGGCGGGGACTATGGCTACACCTTC
TRBV25-1	TRBJ2-7	TRBD2	few	CASSEAASGTYEQYF	TGTGCCAGCAGTGAAGCGGCTAGCGGGACCTACGAGCAGTACTTC